The 5 T cell receptor beta chains reported below all come from one sample, sequenced in a study of blood T cell repertoires in COVID-19. The repertoire was sequenced with immunoSEQ multiplex PCR; TCRdb's copy has only in-frame clones and lacks some. The sample has roughly 200,000 clones, 70% to 80% seen once. The material sequenced was peripheral blood. The source of these receptors is a woman aged 50 to 65 with active or convalescent COVID-19.

The chain is built from TRBV19 and TRBJ1-1; the D gene is possibly TRBD1 (6 bases). Trimming shortened V by 5 bases and J by 1 base, and 11 bases separated the two germline ends. The CDR3 is 14 amino acids. In germline, CDR1 is LNHDA, CDR2 SQIVND (reference sequence). The CDR3 spells CASSVQGGNTEAFF. CDR3 DNA: TGTGCCAGTAGTGTACAGGGCGGGAACACTGAAGCTTTCTTT.

The chain carries TRBV30 and TRBJ1-2; 9 positions match TRBD1. CDR3 size: 13 residues. Per the germline V gene, CDR1 is GTSNPN and CDR2 is SVGIG (reference sequence). Germline trimming cut 3 bases from V and 5 bases from J; bases unmatched to any gene: 4. The CDR3 here is CAWSPGTGYGYTF. DNA of the CDR3: TGTGCCTGGAGCCCCGGGACAGGGTATGGCTACACCTTC.

This chain uses TRBV19 with TRBJ2-1; D call uncertain. The CDR3 is made up of 12 amino acids. Looked up from germline, CDR1 is LNHDA and CDR2 is SQIVND (reference sequence). Trimming took off 5 bases at V and 5 bases at J, with 7 bases between the two ends. CDR3 DNA sequence: TGTGCCAGTAGTCCCGTTAACAATGAGCAGTTCTTC. It codes for CASSPVNNEQFF.

This clone was picked up a small number of times. The chain couples TRBV7-3 to TRBJ1-1; a weak D match, TRBD1 (5 bases). This CDR3 spans 14 amino acids. Germline CDR1 and CDR2: SGHTA and FQGTGA. V lost 3 bases to trimming and J lost 3 bases, with 11 bases between them. CDR3 coding DNA: TGTGCCAGCAGCTTCCAGGGCGGTGACACTGAAGCTTTCTTT. It specifies CASSFQGGDTEAFF.

The rearrangement joins TRBV6-4 to TRBJ1-5, with D possibly being TRBD1 (5 bases). The CDR3 spans 14 residues. V lost 3 bases and J lost 7, with 13 bases in between. Germline CDR1 and CDR2: MRHNA and SNTAGT. The chain's CDR3 is CASSEARGSQPQHF. The CDR3, as DNA: TGTGCCAGCAGTGAGGCAAGGGGCTCCCAGCCCCAGCATTTT.